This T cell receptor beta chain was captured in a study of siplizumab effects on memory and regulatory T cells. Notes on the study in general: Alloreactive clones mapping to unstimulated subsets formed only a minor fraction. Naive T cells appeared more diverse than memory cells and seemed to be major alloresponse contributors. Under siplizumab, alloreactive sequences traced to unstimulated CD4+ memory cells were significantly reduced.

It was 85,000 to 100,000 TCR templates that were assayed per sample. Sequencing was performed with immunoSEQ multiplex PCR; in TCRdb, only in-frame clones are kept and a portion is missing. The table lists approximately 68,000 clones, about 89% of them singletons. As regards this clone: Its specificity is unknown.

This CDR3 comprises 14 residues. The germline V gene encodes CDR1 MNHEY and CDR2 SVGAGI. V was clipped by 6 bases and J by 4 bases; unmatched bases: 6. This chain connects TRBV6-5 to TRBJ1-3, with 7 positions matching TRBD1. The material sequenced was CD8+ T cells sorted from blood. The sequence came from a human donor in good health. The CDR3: CASRRDRAGNTIYF. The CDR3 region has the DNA TGTGCCAGCAGGCGCGACAGGGCCGGAAACACCATATATTTT.